This TCR beta chain was sequenced during a study of breast tumors, draining lymph nodes, adjacent tissues. The lymph nodes were axillary draining lymph nodes from breast cancer patients. TCRdb itself ran the multiplex PCR reads through MiXCR, one entry per CDR3 protein. The sample records about 130,000 distinct CDR3 sequences, approximately 20% being singletons. The V gene lost 3 bases and the J gene lost 4 bases, with 9 bases spanning the gap. This CDR3 region has 15 residues. Germline CDR1 reads KGHDR; CDR2 reads SFDVKD. This clonotype was counted many times. The sequencing sample was made of axillary lymph node tissue. This receptor was identified in a female donor with breast cancer. Some clones in this sample may be carry-over from other donors' samples. J is TRBJ2-6 and V is TRBV24-1; D call uncertain. In DNA form, the CDR3 reads TGTGCCACCAGTGATAGCGTTGGGGGGGCCAACGTCCTGACTTTC. Its protein product is CATSDSVGGANVLTF.